Shown below are 21 T cell receptor beta chains from a single sample sequenced in a study of shared clonotypes between healthy human individuals. The method was immunoSEQ multiplex PCR; TCRdb's version includes in-frame clones alone and lacks a portion of them. The sample contains approximately 2,300,000 clones, under 95% of which appear only once. The sequenced sample was naive CD4+ T cells from PBMCs. Subset described: CD45RA+ positively selected. Source of these receptors: a man aged 18 to 35 in good health. Some clones in this sample may be carry-over from other donors' samples.

The CDR3 DNA follows: TGTGCCAGCAGCGTAGCCCCAAGATGGGACAATGAGCAGTTCTTC. Its translation is CASSVAPRWDNEQFF. This chain joins TRBV9 and TRBJ2-1; D is undetermined. The germline V gene has CDR1 SGDLS and CDR2 YYNGEE. V was shortened by 0 bases and J by 5 bases, with 12 bases between the two germline ends. This CDR3 has 15 residues.

V is TRBV28 and J is TRBJ2-3, with TRBD2 matching over 12 bases. Germline lookup yields CDR1 MDHEN and CDR2 SYDVKM. V was pared by 2 bases and J by 6 bases, with 12 bases of the junction left unmatched. This CDR3 has 18 amino acids. The CDR3 bases are TGTGCCAGCAGTTTAGTCTCTAGCGGGAGGGCGCTTCGGGATACGCAGTATTTT. Translated: CASSLVSSGRALRDTQYF.

The chain is built from TRBV15 and TRBJ2-5, with D hard to call. V dropped 0 bases and J dropped 4 bases, with 15 bases sitting between them. The CDR3 consists of 16 residues. Germline CDR1 LNHNV, CDR2 YYDKDF (reference sequence). The DNA for the CDR3 is TGTGCCACCAGCAGAGATCGGACCCTCTTTGGAGAGACCCAGTACTTC. It codes for CATSRDRTLFGETQYF.

This chain joins TRBV30 and TRBJ1-2; D is possibly TRBD1 (5 bases). This CDR3 has 12 amino acids. Trimming left V 0 bases short and J 9 bases short, with 11 bases between. Germline V gives CDR1 GTSNPN, CDR2 SVGIG (reference sequence). This CDR3 is CAWSVGQGRYTF. In nucleotides, the CDR3 is TGTGCCTGGAGTGTCGGGCAGGGCCGCTACACCTTC.

This chain connects TRBV5-1 to TRBJ1-1; D is ambiguous. The CDR3 consists of 14 residues. Germline V gene lookup returns CDR1 SGHRS and CDR2 YFSETQ. V lost 4 bases and J lost 1, with 11 bases in between. In nucleotides, the CDR3 is TGCGCCAGCAGCCGGGGAGCTGGGAACACTGAAGCTTTCTTT. It encodes CASSRGAGNTEAFF.

V gene TRBV6-5 combines with J gene TRBJ2-5; a weak D match, TRBD1 (5 bases). CDR3 length: 15 amino acids. V was pared by 0 bases and J by 1 base, with 9 bases between. Germline V gene lookup returns CDR1 MNHEY and CDR2 SVGAGI. The CDR3 DNA reads TGTGCCAGCAGTTACTCTAGGGGTCTCCAAGAGACCCAGTACTTC. This gives the protein CASSYSRGLQETQYF.

The chain recombines TRBV25-1 with TRBJ2-7, with 9 bases matching TRBD1. Germline CDR1 and CDR2: MGHDK and SYGVNS. The CDR3 is 14 residues long. V shed 4 bases, J shed 4 bases, and the junction held 5 bases outside the gene matches. The CDR3: CASSGLGQGYEQYF. CDR3 DNA: TGTGCCAGCAGTGGCCTGGGACAGGGATACGAGCAGTACTTC.

V usage is TRBV5-1 and J usage is TRBJ2-1; 11 positions match TRBD2. The V segment lost 6 bases and the J segment 1 base; nucleotides outside the gene matches: 9. Per the germline V gene, CDR1 is SGHRS and CDR2 is YFSETQ. This CDR3 has 17 residues. Here the CDR3 reads CASKDLAGGTSYNEQFF. As DNA, the CDR3 is TGCGCCAGCAAAGATCTAGCGGGAGGCACTTCCTACAATGAGCAGTTCTTC.

The rearrangement links TRBV18 to TRBJ2-4; 9 bases are a match to TRBD1. The CDR3 has 15 residues. With 4 bases clipped from V and 6 bases from J, the junction kept 7 bases outside the gene matches. Germline V lookup: CDR1 KGHSH, CDR2 LQKENI. As DNA, the CDR3 is TGTGCCAGCTCACGGCCGGGACAGGGAGTAAACATTCAGTACTTC. It encodes CASSRPGQGVNIQYF.

This chain uses TRBV7-2 with TRBJ2-7, with TRBD1 matching over 8 bases. V lost 0 bases and J lost 7; bases outside the gene matches: 2. The CDR3 is 13 amino acids. Germline CDR1 SGHTA, CDR2 FQGNSA. The CDR3 protein is CASSLARGLEQYF. Written as DNA, the CDR3 is TGTGCCAGCAGCTTAGCCAGGGGGCTGGAGCAGTACTTC.

The chain joins TRBV7-2 to TRBJ1-2; 7 positions match TRBD1. The CDR3 runs 16 residues. With V trimmed by 1 base and J by 2 bases, 7 bases remained unmatched. Germline CDR1 reads SGHTA; CDR2 reads FQGNSA. CDR3 protein: CASSLGGTEGNYGYTF. The CDR3, as DNA: TGTGCCAGCAGCTTAGGTGGGACAGAAGGGAACTATGGCTACACCTTC.

The rearrangement uses TRBV6-1 and TRBJ2-7, with D possibly being TRBD2 (5 bases). Germline CDR1 reads MNHNS; CDR2 reads SASEGT. The CDR3 runs 15 residues. V dropped 5 bases and J dropped 7 bases, with 21 bases sitting between them. Here the CDR3 reads CASSPRPSGPGEQYF. The CDR3 nucleotides are TGTGCCAGCAGTCCCCGCCCTTCCGGTCCGGGAGAGCAGTACTTC.

The chain recombines TRBV5-1 with TRBJ2-5, with 9 bases aligning to TRBD2. CDR1 is SGHRS and CDR2 is YFSETQ in the germline V gene. V shed 4 bases, J shed 1 base, and the junction held 17 bases outside the gene matches. The length of the CDR3 is 19 residues. The CDR3 spells CASSPGVLAGEWGQETQYF. The CDR3 DNA is TGCGCCAGCAGCCCCGGGGTGTTAGCGGGAGAGTGGGGCCAAGAGACCCAGTACTTC.

Comments on this clone: The sample has other DNA sequences that encode this CDR3 too. The rearrangement links TRBV18 to TRBJ2-2, with TRBD2 identical over 10 bases. V lost 3 bases and J lost 6; bases outside the gene matches: 4. In germline, CDR1 is KGHSH, CDR2 LQKENI. CDR3 length: 15 residues. DNA for the CDR3: TGTGCCAGCTCACCCCTAGCGGGAGTGCCCGGGGAGCTGTTTTTT. Translation gives CASSPLAGVPGELFF.

The chain has TRBV7-3 and TRBJ1-2; 8 bases map to TRBD1. This CDR3 comprises 16 residues. Germline CDR1 SGHTA, CDR2 FQGTGA. V shed 2 bases and J 5 bases; nucleotides not matched to a gene: 10. CDR3 nucleotides: TGTGCCAGCAGCTTAGCCCGGACAGGGTTAGGGTATGGCTACACCTTC. This gives the protein CASSLARTGLGYGYTF.

This clone was recorded a few times. The chain employs TRBV18 and TRBJ1-1, with D possibly matching TRBD1 (5 bases). In germline, CDR1 is KGHSH, CDR2 LQKENI. This CDR3 is 15 amino acids long. Trimming shortened V by 3 bases and J by 5 bases, and 16 bases separated the two germline ends. The CDR3: CASSPLWGRGTEAFF. CDR3 coding DNA: TGTGCCAGCTCACCCCTCTGGGGCCGTGGGACTGAAGCTTTCTTT.

The chain carries TRBV5-1 and TRBJ2-7; D unclear. V was cut by 4 bases and J by 12 bases, with 14 bases left in between. The CDR3 runs to 11 residues. Per the germline V gene, CDR1 is SGHRS and CDR2 is YFSETQ. In DNA form, the CDR3 reads TGCGCCAGCAGCCTAGGACGGTTTACGTACTTC. It specifies CASSLGRFTYF.

The CDR3 DNA is TGTGCCAGCAGTACCGGACAGGGGAGTACAGATACGCAGTATTTT. Translation gives CASSTGQGSTDTQYF. The genes are TRBV25-1 and TRBJ2-3; 9 bases agree with TRBD1. V shed 5 bases and J 3 bases; nucleotides not matched to a gene: 6. The CDR3 totals 15 residues. Germline CDR1 and CDR2: MGHDK and SYGVNS.

The chain recombines TRBV7-3 with TRBJ2-2; 9 nucleotides match TRBD2. This CDR3 is 15 amino acids long. The trim removed 2 bases at V and 5 bases at J, leaving 3 bases unmatched. Germline V lookup: CDR1 SGHTA, CDR2 FQGTGA. The CDR3 DNA sequence: TGTGCCAGCAGCTTAGGGACTAGCAGAACCGGGGAGCTGTTTTTT. Residues: CASSLGTSRTGELFF.

The DNA for the CDR3 is TGCGCCAGCAGCTTGAATGGACAGGGGGACACCGGGGAGCTGTTTTTT. Amino acids: CASSLNGQGDTGELFF. The chain couples TRBV5-1 to TRBJ2-2; 10 bases agree with TRBD1. CDR1 is SGHRS and CDR2 is YFSETQ in the germline V gene. V was clipped by 1 base and J by 3 bases; unmatched bases: 3. The CDR3 extends over 16 amino acids.

The chain uses TRBV5-6 and TRBJ2-7, with TRBD2 matching 7 bases. There are 15 residues in the CDR3. Germline V gene lookup returns CDR1 SGHDT and CDR2 YYEEEE. Unmatched junction bases numbered 11, after V lost 5 bases and J lost 3 bases. The CDR3 loop reads CASSAFGGRFYEQYF. The CDR3, as DNA: TGTGCCAGCAGTGCCTTTGGCGGGAGATTCTACGAGCAGTACTTC.